This entry describes one TCR beta chain. The antigen it binds to is not known. Base qualities are not provided; no much larger clone lies one nucleotide away. The label giving this sample's time point can be read as: newly diagnosed GD, antithyroid drugs for less than 3 months. For both TCR sequencing and RNA sequencing, RNA was extracted from PBMCs using TRIzol. The diagnosis of Graves' disease was made according to American Thyroid Association guidelines. The patients came from an endocrinology department in Xi'an, China. From each patient, about 9.7 milliliters of peripheral blood was collected into an EDTA anticoagulant tube. Ficoll Paque Plus density gradient separation was used to isolate PBMCs, and no further T cell sorting was performed. An Agilent 2100 Bioanalyzer and agarose gel were used to check RNA quality, and a NanoDrop 2000 was used to measure RNA concentration. The data originate from a study of regulatory T cells in long-lasting Graves disease (dated by TCRdb to the early 2020s). With regard to the full study: Antithyroid drugs had been taken for less than 3 months by newly diagnosed Graves' disease patients. Peripheral blood TCR sequencing and RNA sequencing compared persistent Graves' disease patients with newly diagnosed Graves' disease patients. The study took place in China and was registered as a clinical trial. A total of about 35 samples underwent TCR sequencing: around 13 from persistent and approximately 20 from newly diagnosed Graves' disease patients.

Study-wide conclusions, independent of this receptor: As a limitation, the authors acknowledged that the small sample size may reduce accuracy. Lower TCR Shannon entropy and fewer highly expanded clones were observed in persistent Graves' disease patients than in newly diagnosed patients, which suggested clonal expansion. Preferential use of TRBV28, TRBJ1-2 and TRBJ2-5 was observed in persistent disease, whereas TRBV20-1 and TRBJ2-1 were favored in newly diagnosed disease. Only the TCR beta chain was sequenced and analyzed. Patients with persistent disease shared more public clonotypes (around 2,700) than newly diagnosed patients did (roughly 970). The study examined only peripheral blood because the primary lesion, thyroid tissue, could not be accessed.

The CDR3 has 15 amino acids, counting the end cysteine and phenylalanine. The read is trimmed to its CDR3 DNA, 45 bases read in frame from base 1. V loses 0 bases, J loses 4 bases, and the germline ends lie 12 bases apart. CDR1 and CDR2 are drawn from the germline V gene: KGHSH, LQKENI. The method was multiplex PCR. Instrument on record: Illumina HiSeq 4000. iRepertoire HTBI primers and Arm-PCR amplification of CDR3 regions were used to construct TCR beta libraries. Before sequencing, the PCR products went through gel purification. On the authors' methods: A total of fewer than 70 TRBV and some 15 TRBJ segments were identified across samples and were used for gene usage analysis of CDR3 amino acid clonotypes. COPE and FqMerger were used to merge filtered high-quality paired reads into contigs. BLAST was used to align contigs to IMGT TRBV, TRBD and TRBJ reference genes, with CDR3 defined following IMGT. Any clonotype with a frequency above 0.1% was classified as a highly expanded clone. Repertoire diversity was measured by Shannon entropy, and V-J evenness by the Gini coefficient. Public clonotypes were defined as clonotypes shared by more than one individual. The raw public data were reprocessed by TCRdb itself: fastp quality trimming at Q25, MiXCR clonotype calling, in-frame beta chains only. Rows merge per CDR3 protein into single entries with the most common DNA and genes. The V and J calls, along with clone size, are taken from TCRdb and not from the paper's own processing. This sample is represented by 300,000 to 400,000 distinct CDR3 sequences; about 16% of them were singletons. 22% of the sample is held by the ten biggest clonotypes.

The V and J segments used are TRBV18 and TRBJ1-2, with no reliable assignment of the D segment. Source: peripheral blood mononuclear cells (PBMCs), taken at new diagnosis, from a patient treated with antithyroid drugs. The sequence was collected from a female donor with Graves disease. The base sequence is TGTGCCAGCTCACCACCGCAACCCGGCGGCTATGGCTACACCTTC. Its protein product is CASSPPQPGGYGYTF.